This T cell receptor (beta chain) was sequenced in a study of shared clonotypes between healthy human individuals. About this clone: Its antigen remains unknown.

Each sorted subset replicate got 200 ng genomic DNA, around 29,000 genomes. Produced via immunoSEQ multiplex PCR; TCRdb's table is partial and in-frame only. This table has 2,100,000 or so clones, around 95% appearing once. Findings of the study overall: Memory subsets had estimated richness that was generally smaller than that of naive subsets. Several donors showed sharing of approximately 5% of naive CD4 clonotypes.

The CDR3 sequence is 15 residues long. The germline V gene encodes CDR1 SGHRS and CDR2 YFSETQ. Trimming took off 0 bases at V and 3 bases at J, with 12 bases between the two ends. The chain is built from TRBV5-1 and TRBJ1-1; D is ambiguous. Sequenced: naive CD4+ T cells sorted from blood. The subset denotes: CD45RA+ positively selected. This TCR was recovered from a man between 18 and 29 years old in good health. The CDR3 spells CASSLAQAKDTEAFF. CDR3 sequence (DNA): TGCGCCAGCAGCTTGGCCCAGGCAAAAGACACTGAAGCTTTCTTT.